Listed below are T cell receptor beta chains from one sample, sequenced in a study of blood T cell repertoires in COVID-19. Profiling relied on immunoSEQ multiplex PCR, and the TCRdb table lists in-frame clones only, not all of them. The sample shows about 140,000 clones, almost 90% of them seen only once. Sequencing used peripheral blood. The receptors were sampled from a man aged 50 to 60 with active or convalescent COVID-19. Each CDR3 is given with its conserved first and last residue. The D gene is left open where the match is weak. A clone size is listed for some rows: how often the clone was seen (once, few, many), or a class if it is expanded.

v_gene: TRBV24-1; abundance: -; d_gene: -; j_gene: TRBJ1-4; CDR3aa: CATSDFSGSVEKLFF; CDR3nt: TGTGCCACCAGTGATTTTTCAGGATCTGTGGAAAAACTGTTTTTT
v_gene: TRBV9; abundance: once; d_gene: TRBD2; j_gene: TRBJ2-5; CDR3aa: CASSVGGGRETQYF; CDR3nt: TGTGCCAGCAGCGTAGGCGGGGGTAGAGAGACCCAGTACTTC
v_gene: TRBV18; abundance: -; d_gene: -; j_gene: TRBJ1-2; CDR3aa: CASSPPSGVYGYTF; CDR3nt: TGTGCCAGCTCACCACCTTCCGGGGTCTATGGCTACACCTTC
v_gene: TRBV29-1; abundance: -; d_gene: -; j_gene: TRBJ1-3; CDR3aa: CSALQGAGSGNTIYF; CDR3nt: TGCAGCGCCCTACAGGGCGCGGGCTCTGGAAACACCATATATTTT
v_gene: TRBV4-3; abundance: -; d_gene: TRBD1; j_gene: TRBJ2-7; CDR3aa: CASSQGTGTYEQYF; CDR3nt: TGCGCCAGCAGCCAGGGGACAGGGACCTACGAGCAGTACTTC
v_gene: TRBV28; abundance: once; d_gene: -; j_gene: TRBJ1-5; CDR3aa: CASSLGPGVSNQPQHF; CDR3nt: TGTGCCAGCAGTTTGGGTCCAGGGGTGTCCAATCAGCCCCAGCATTTT
v_gene: TRBV18; abundance: -; d_gene: TRBD1; j_gene: TRBJ1-5; CDR3aa: CASSLGGQGLGQPQHF; CDR3nt: TGTGCCAGCTCACTAGGGGGACAGGGATTGGGACAGCCCCAGCATTTT
v_gene: TRBV10-3; abundance: -; d_gene: -; j_gene: TRBJ2-7; CDR3aa: CAISEDILQYF; CDR3nt: TGTGCCATCAGTGAGGACATCCTACAGTACTTC
v_gene: TRBV27; abundance: -; d_gene: -; j_gene: TRBJ1-2; CDR3aa: CASRTHGAGNRYGYTF; CDR3nt: TGTGCCAGCAGGACTCACGGGGCGGGGAATAGATATGGCTACACCTTC
v_gene: TRBV19; abundance: -; d_gene: -; j_gene: TRBJ2-3; CDR3aa: CASSRGLLDTQYF; CDR3nt: TGTGCCAGTAGTAGGGGACTGTTAGATACGCAGTATTTT
v_gene: TRBV2; abundance: -; d_gene: TRBD1; j_gene: TRBJ1-1; CDR3aa: CASRADRGWTEAFF; CDR3nt: TGTGCCAGCAGGGCCGACAGGGGCTGGACTGAAGCTTTCTTT
v_gene: TRBV15; abundance: -; d_gene: TRBD1; j_gene: TRBJ2-5; CDR3aa: CATSRDGTGGGETQYF; CDR3nt: TGTGCCACCAGCAGAGATGGAACAGGGGGCGGGGAGACCCAGTACTTC
v_gene: TRBV3-1/TRBV3-2; abundance: once; d_gene: TRBD2; j_gene: TRBJ2-5; CDR3aa: CASSQGGGETQYF; CDR3nt: TGTGCCAGCAGCCAAGGGGGGGGAGAGACCCAGTACTTC
v_gene: TRBV19; abundance: -; d_gene: -; j_gene: TRBJ1-5; CDR3aa: CASSSKPGIDQPQHF; CDR3nt: TGTGCCAGTAGTTCAAAGCCAGGGATCGATCAGCCCCAGCATTTT
v_gene: TRBV5-1; abundance: -; d_gene: -; j_gene: TRBJ1-4; CDR3aa: CASSLDPANEKLFF; CDR3nt: TGCGCCAGCAGCTTGGATCCAGCTAATGAAAAACTGTTTTTT
v_gene: TRBV6-2/TRBV6-3; abundance: -; d_gene: TRBD1; j_gene: TRBJ1-5; CDR3aa: CASSYWGNRGISSNQPQHF; CDR3nt: TGTGCCAGCAGTTACTGGGGCAACAGGGGGATATCTAGCAATCAGCCCCAGCATTTT